A selection of T cell receptor beta chains follows, all from one sample in a study of control samples from healthy donors and cancer patients. Here immunoSEQ multiplex PCR was the method, and the copy in TCRdb shows in-frame clones only, minus some. Of around 170,000 clones in the sample, more than 90% were seen once. The specimen sequenced was blood. These receptors were obtained from a man between 25 and 39 years old in good health. The CDR3 runs from the conserved cysteine through the conserved F or W. D genes are given only for firm matches. Clone sizes are given selectively: once, few, many, or a class where the clone is expanded.

>-|TRBJ1-5|TRBV16|13|-
CASRYVSNQPQHF
TGTGCCAGCAGATACGTAAGCAATCAGCCCCAGCATTTT
>TRBD1|TRBJ1-2|TRBV2|14|-
CASSARQGFSGYTF
TGTGCCAGCAGCGCCCGACAGGGATTTTCTGGCTACACCTTC
>-|TRBJ2-5|TRBV7-9|10|-
CAPLPETQYF
TGTGCACCTCTACCAGAGACCCAGTACTTC
>TRBD1|TRBJ2-3|TRBV19|14|-
CASRDRGRADTQYF
TGTGCCAGTAGGGACAGGGGGAGGGCAGATACGCAGTATTTT
>TRBD2|TRBJ2-3|TRBV25-1|15|few
CASSDTGGGADTQYF
TGTGCCAGCAGTGACACGGGAGGGGGGGCAGATACGCAGTATTTT
>-|TRBJ2-5|TRBV6-5|12|-
CASRARQETQYF
TGTGCCAGCAGGGCACGCCAAGAGACCCAGTACTTC
>-|TRBJ1-5|TRBV30|14|-
CAWSVGRGDQPQHF
TGTGCCTGGAGTGTAGGGCGGGGGGACCAGCCCCAGCATTTT
>-|TRBJ1-2|TRBV5-1|14|-
CASSFSGENYGYTF
TGCGCCAGCAGCTTCTCGGGGGAAAACTATGGCTACACCTTC
>-|TRBJ2-3|TRBV7-9|16|-
CASSASRRPATGTQYF
TGTGCCAGCAGCGCTTCCCGACGGCCGGCCACGGGTACGCAGTATTTT
>-|TRBJ1-3|TRBV5-6|15|-
CASSLTGAGGNTIYF
TGTGCCAGCAGCTTGACGGGGGCAGGCGGAAACACCATATATTTT
>TRBD1|TRBJ2-5|TRBV28|19|once
CASSPTFRDSGTYQETQYF
TGTGCCAGCAGCCCAACCTTCCGGGACAGCGGAACATACCAAGAGACCCAGTACTTC
>TRBD1|TRBJ1-1|TRBV5-1|15|-
CASSLQGLGNTEAFF
TGCGCCAGCAGCTTACAGGGGCTGGGGAACACTGAAGCTTTCTTT
>-|TRBJ1-4|TRBV7-2|16|-
CASSFRSGQLDEKLFF
TGTGCCAGCAGCTTTAGGTCGGGGCAGCTAGATGAAAAACTGTTTTTT
>TRBD1|TRBJ1-1|TRBV18|15|-
CASSPWGQVNTEAFF
TGTGCCAGCTCACCATGGGGACAGGTAAACACTGAAGCTTTCTTT
>TRBD2|TRBJ2-1|TRBV7-2|18|-
CASSSPGRESNTYNEQFF
TGTGCCAGCAGCTCGCCCGGGCGGGAGAGCAACACCTACAATGAGCAGTTCTTC
>-|TRBJ1-2|TRBV7-2|15|-
CASSLAGHTSYGYTF
TGTGCCAGCAGCTTAGCAGGACACACTTCCTATGGCTACACCTTC
>TRBD1|TRBJ1-6|TRBV5-7|16|-
CASSLWEDRYNSPLHF
TGTGCCAGCAGCTTGTGGGAGGACAGGTATAATTCACCCCTCCACTTT
>TRBD2|TRBJ2-1|TRBV4-1|15|many
CASSQGSLAGNEQFF
TGCGCCAGCAGCCAAGGTAGTCTAGCGGGGAATGAGCAGTTCTTC
>-|TRBJ2-1|TRBV25-1|15|-
CASSRMESSYNEQFF
TGTGCCAGCAGTAGAATGGAGAGCTCCTACAATGAGCAGTTCTTC
>TRBD2|TRBJ2-3|TRBV5-1|17|-
CASSLEGSGKLTDTQYF
TGCGCCAGCAGCTTGGAGGGTAGCGGGAAACTCACAGATACGCAGTATTTT
>TRBD1|TRBJ2-7|TRBV29-1|14|-
CSVRGTGGADEQYF
TGCAGCGTCCGGGGGACAGGGGGCGCGGACGAGCAGTACTTC
>-|TRBJ1-4|TRBV9|15|-
CASSVGGLTNEKLFF
TGTGCCAGCAGCGTAGGAGGGCTAACTAATGAAAAACTGTTTTTT
>-|TRBJ1-3|TRBV5-8|12|-
CASSLIGNTIYF
TGTGCCAGCAGCTTGATCGGAAACACCATATATTTT
>-|TRBJ1-1|TRBV3-1/TRBV3-2|13|-
CASSPIGGSRAFF
TGTGCCAGCAGCCCCATAGGAGGGTCCCGAGCTTTCTTT
>TRBD2|TRBJ2-7|TRBV30|13|-
CASPLAEQYEQYF
TGTGCCTCACCACTAGCGGAGCAATACGAGCAGTACTTC
>-|TRBJ2-1|TRBV7-9|13|-
CASRRAFYNEQFF
TGTGCCAGCAGACGGGCCTTCTACAATGAGCAGTTCTTC
>-|TRBJ1-1|TRBV7-9|14|-
CASSGGVEYTEAFF
TGTGCCAGCAGCGGTGGAGTGGAGTATACTGAAGCTTTCTTT
>-|TRBJ2-1|TRBV27|11|-
CASSEYNEQFF
TGTGCCAGCAGTGAATACAATGAGCAGTTCTTC
>-|TRBJ2-2|TRBV6-4|14|once
CASSKTGNTGELFF
TGTGCCAGCAGTAAGACAGGGAACACCGGGGAGCTGTTTTTT
>-|TRBJ2-7|TRBV2|12|-
CASKADSYEQYF
TGTGCCAGCAAGGCCGATTCCTACGAGCAGTACTTC
>-|TRBJ1-4|TRBV9|15|once
CASSGSGATNEKLFF
TGTGCCAGCAGCGGATCAGGGGCGACTAATGAAAAACTGTTTTTT
>-|TRBJ2-3|TRBV5-1|14|-
CASSLGVFTDTQYF
TGCGCCAGCAGCTTGGGTGTCTTCACAGATACGCAGTATTTT
>TRBD2|TRBJ2-1|TRBV3-1/TRBV3-2|14|-
CASSQASGGGEQFF
TGTGCCAGCAGCCAAGCTAGCGGGGGGGGAGAGCAGTTCTTC
>TRBD1|TRBJ2-7|TRBV5-1|14|-
CASRGGQGFYEQYF
TGCGCCAGCAGAGGGGGACAGGGGTTTTACGAGCAGTACTTC
>-|TRBJ2-7|TRBV5-1|15|once
CASSVSSLGPYEQYF
TGCGCCAGCAGCGTGTCGTCCCTAGGCCCCTACGAGCAGTACTTC
>TRBD2|TRBJ2-3|TRBV5-1|15|-
CASSLGGSGRDTQYF
TGCGCCAGCAGCTTGGGCGGGAGCGGTCGAGATACGCAGTATTTT
>-|TRBJ2-7|TRBV27|12|-
CASSYRDYEQYF
TGTGCCAGCAGTTACCGGGACTACGAGCAGTACTTC
>-|TRBJ1-1|TRBV7-6|15|few
CASSQGGGLVTEAFF
TGTGCCAGCAGCCAAGGGGGAGGGTTGGTCACTGAAGCTTTCTTT
>-|TRBJ2-5|TRBV6-1|14|-
CASSEPGRGETQYF
TGTGCCAGCAGTGAACCGGGGCGCGGGGAGACCCAGTACTTC
>-|TRBJ2-7|TRBV7-6|15|-
CASSLGGGQGYEQYF
TGTGCCAGCAGCTTGGGGGGGGGCCAGGGCTACGAGCAGTACTTC
>-|TRBJ2-2|TRBV4-2|13|-
CASSFPVTGELFF
TGTGCCAGCAGCTTCCCTGTGACCGGGGAGCTGTTTTTT
>-|TRBJ2-5|TRBV10-1|13|-
CASSEDIQETQYF
TGCGCCAGCAGTGAAGACATCCAAGAGACCCAGTACTTC
>TRBD2|TRBJ2-5|TRBV10-3|17|once
CAISSTSGRAGEETQYF
TGTGCCATCTCATCGACTAGCGGGAGGGCGGGGGAGGAGACCCAGTACTTC
>-|TRBJ1-2|TRBV19|12|-
CASSDLGSTFTF
TGTGCCAGTAGTGATCTGGGCAGTACTTTCACCTTC
>TRBD1|TRBJ2-6|TRBV7-8|17|-
CASSLAGGASGANVLTF
TGTGCCAGCAGCTTAGCAGGGGGCGCGTCTGGGGCCAACGTCCTGACTTTC
>-|TRBJ1-4|TRBV15|18|-
CATSRDLVGRGRGEKLFF
TGTGCCACCAGCAGAGATTTGGTAGGGCGGGGGCGAGGTGAAAAACTGTTTTTT
>-|TRBJ2-7|TRBV18|14|-
CASSPSDGQGLQKF
TGTGCCAGCTCACCTTCTGATGGGCAGGGCCTCCAAAAATTC
>-|TRBJ1-3|TRBV14|13|-
CASSQEIGNTIYF
TGTGCCAGCAGCCAAGAAATTGGAAACACCATATATTTT